One and the same sample provided the 5 T cell receptor beta chains below, sequenced in a study of beta chain features in type 1 diabetes. The antigens of these receptors remain unknown. Study findings and constraints: In every one of the four CD4+ subsets, TCRB CDR3s were moderately but significantly shorter in Type 1 diabetes patients.

Sequenced material consisted of expressed TCRB transcripts (all of the isolated RNA was reverse transcribed). Libraries were prepared by immunoSEQ multiplex PCR; TCRdb keeps only in-frame clonotypes and omits some of them. The repertoire holds about 700,000 clones, with 10% to 15% as singletons. Sample: naive CD4+ T cells from blood. The receptor source for this set is a man younger than 30 with type 1 diabetes.

The chain joins TRBV11-2 to TRBJ2-7, with a possible D match to TRBD1 (6 bases). The length of the CDR3 is 14 residues. The V and J ends lost 4 bases and 0 bases respectively, with 10 bases between them. Looked up from germline, CDR1 is SGHAT and CDR2 is FQNNGV. CDR3: CASSSMDSSYEQYF. The CDR3 coding sequence is TGTGCCAGCAGCTCGATGGACAGCTCCTACGAGCAGTACTTC.

J is TRBJ1-2 and V is TRBV29-1; D is undetermined. From germline, CDR1 is SQVTM and CDR2 ANQGSEA. The CDR3 contains 14 residues. V dropped 2 bases and J dropped 1 base, with 11 bases sitting between them. CDR3 nucleotides: TGCAGCGTTGAATTTGGTAGTAGTAACTATGGCTACACCTTC. Its protein product is CSVEFGSSNYGYTF.

The V and J genes are TRBV5-4 and TRBJ2-1, with D possibly matching TRBD1 (6 bases). Germline V CDR1 and CDR2: SGHNT, YYREEE (reference sequence). CDR3 length equals 12 residues. The V end was cut by 5 bases, the J end by 6 bases, with 9 bases between. CDR3 sequence reads: CASSSDSNEQFF. The CDR3 nucleotides read TGTGCCAGCAGTTCGGACAGCAATGAGCAGTTCTTC.

The rearrangement uses TRBV6-5 and TRBJ2-7; perhaps TRBD1 as D (6 bases). V was trimmed by 3 bases and J by 5 bases, leaving 14 bases between them. The CDR3 totals 14 residues. Germline V CDR1 and CDR2: MNHEY, SVGAGI. DNA of the CDR3: TGTGCCAGCAGTTATGGACAGTCTTCCGACGAGCAGTACTTC. Translation: CASSYGQSSDEQYF.

The chain has TRBV28 and TRBJ2-7, with D hard to call. Germline values: CDR1 MDHEN, CDR2 SYDVKM. The V end lost 7 bases, the J end lost 1 base, and 11 bases lay between the germline ends. The CDR3 is made up of 13 amino acids. The CDR3 nucleotides read TGTGCCAGCAAAGTGGGCGGTTCCTACGAGCAGTACTTC. It translates to CASKVGGSYEQYF.